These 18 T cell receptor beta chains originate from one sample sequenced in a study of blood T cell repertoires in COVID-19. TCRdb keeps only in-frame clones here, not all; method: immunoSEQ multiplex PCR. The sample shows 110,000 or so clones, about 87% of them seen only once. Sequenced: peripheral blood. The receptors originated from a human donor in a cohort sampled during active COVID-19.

CDR3 bases: TGTGCCAGCTCACCACCTGGCAGGGTCCGGAACTATGGCTACACCTTC. Amino acid sequence: CASSPPGRVRNYGYTF. The chain recombines TRBV18 with TRBJ1-2, with D perhaps TRBD1 (5 bases). Trimming removed 0 bases from V and 2 bases from J, with 13 bases in between. In germline, CDR1 is KGHSH, CDR2 LQKENI. CDR3 length: 16 amino acids.

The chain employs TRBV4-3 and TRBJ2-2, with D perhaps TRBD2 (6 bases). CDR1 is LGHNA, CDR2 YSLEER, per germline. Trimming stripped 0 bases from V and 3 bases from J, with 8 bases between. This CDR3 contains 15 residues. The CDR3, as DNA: TGCGCCAGCAGCCAAGACTGGGGGGACACCGGGGAGCTGTTTTTT. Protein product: CASSQDWGDTGELFF.

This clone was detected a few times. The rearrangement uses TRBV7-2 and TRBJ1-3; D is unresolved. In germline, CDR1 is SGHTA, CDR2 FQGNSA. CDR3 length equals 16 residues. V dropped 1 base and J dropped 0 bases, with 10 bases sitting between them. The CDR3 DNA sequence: TGTGCCAGCAGCTTAGGGAGGAGGAACTCTGGAAACACCATATATTTT. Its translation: CASSLGRRNSGNTIYF.

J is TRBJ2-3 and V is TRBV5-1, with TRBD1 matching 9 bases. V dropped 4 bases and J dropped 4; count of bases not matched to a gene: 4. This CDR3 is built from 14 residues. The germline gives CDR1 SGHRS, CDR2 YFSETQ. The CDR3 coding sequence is TGCGCCAGCAGCGTGGGACAGGGCTCAGATACGCAGTATTTT. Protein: CASSVGQGSDTQYF.

DNA for the CDR3: TGCAGCGCCGACAGGCGGAGCACAGATACGCAGTATTTT. It encodes CSADRRSTDTQYF. This chain links TRBV29-1 with TRBJ2-3, with D possibly matching TRBD1 (6 bases). This CDR3 contains 13 residues. CDR1 SQVTM and CDR2 ANQGSEA come from the germline V gene. V lost 7 bases and J lost 0, with 11 bases in between.

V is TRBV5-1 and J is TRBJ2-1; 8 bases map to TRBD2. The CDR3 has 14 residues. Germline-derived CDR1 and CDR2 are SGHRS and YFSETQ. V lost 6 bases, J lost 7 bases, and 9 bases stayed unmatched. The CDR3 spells CASKSSSGYNEQFF. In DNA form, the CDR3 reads TGCGCCAGCAAGTCGTCTAGCGGGTATAATGAGCAGTTCTTC. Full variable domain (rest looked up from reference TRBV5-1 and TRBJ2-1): KAGVTQTPRYLIKTRGQQVTLSCSPISGHRSVSWYQQTPGQGLQFLFEYFSETQRNKGNFPGRFSGRQFSNSRSEMNVSTLELGDSALYLCASKSSSGYNEQFFGPGTRLTVL.

Here the CDR3 reads CASSPPGNEQYF. The DNA of the CDR3 is TGCGCCAGCAGCCCCCCGGGGAACGAGCAGTACTTC. The rearrangement joins TRBV5-1 to TRBJ2-7; maybe TRBD2 (5 bases). The CDR3 contains 12 residues. CDR1 is SGHRS, CDR2 YFSETQ, per germline. V gave up 4 bases and J gave up 5 bases, with 10 bases separating them. Based on the CDR3 plus reference TRBV5-1 and TRBJ2-7, the full variable domain is KAGVTQTPRYLIKTRGQQVTLSCSPISGHRSVSWYQQTPGQGLQFLFEYFSETQRNKGNFPGRFSGRQFSNSRSEMNVSTLELGDSALYLCASSPPGNEQYFGPGTRLTVT.

The CDR3 region is CASSFGRKTSTKSTFDEQFF. DNA for the CDR3: TGCGCCAGCAGCTTCGGTAGGAAGACTAGCACAAAATCGACGTTCGATGAGCAGTTCTTC. The chain has TRBV5-1 and TRBJ2-1, with 7 bases matching TRBD2. Germline V gene lookup returns CDR1 SGHRS and CDR2 YFSETQ. The length of the CDR3 is 20 residues. Unmatched junction bases numbered 25, after V lost 2 bases and J lost 8 bases.

The CDR3 nucleotides are TGTGCCAGCAGCCAAGATCGACTAGCGGGGAGGAACACAGATACGCAGTATTTT. As protein: CASSQDRLAGRNTDTQYF. V gene TRBV3-1 (or the pseudogene TRBV3-2) combines with J gene TRBJ2-3; 11 positions agree with TRBD2. CDR3 length equals 18 residues. The V segment lost 0 bases and the J segment 2 bases; nucleotides outside the gene matches: 7. CDR1 and CDR2 from the germline V gene are LGHDT and YNNKEL (reference sequence).

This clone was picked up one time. CDR3: CASSLMTSDFQETQYF. Written as DNA, the CDR3 is TGTGCCAGCAGCTTAATGACTAGCGACTTCCAAGAGACCCAGTACTTC. This chain connects TRBV7-8 to TRBJ2-5; TRBD2 matches at 8 bases. CDR1 is SGHVS, CDR2 FQNEAQ, per germline. This CDR3 has 16 residues. V was clipped by 2 bases and J by 1 base; unmatched bases: 6.

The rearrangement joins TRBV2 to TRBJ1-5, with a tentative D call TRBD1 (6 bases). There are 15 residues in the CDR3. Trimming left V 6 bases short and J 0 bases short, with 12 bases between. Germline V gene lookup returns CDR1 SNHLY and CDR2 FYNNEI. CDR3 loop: CASSGDTHSNQPQHF. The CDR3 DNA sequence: TGTGCCAGCAGCGGGGACACCCATAGCAATCAGCCCCAGCATTTT.

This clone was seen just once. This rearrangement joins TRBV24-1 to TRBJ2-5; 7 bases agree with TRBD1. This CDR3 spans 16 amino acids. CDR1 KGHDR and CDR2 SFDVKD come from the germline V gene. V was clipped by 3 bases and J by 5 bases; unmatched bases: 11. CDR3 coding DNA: TGTGCCACCAGTGATACCGGGACAGCCCTCGGGGAGACCCAGTACTTC. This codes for CATSDTGTALGETQYF.

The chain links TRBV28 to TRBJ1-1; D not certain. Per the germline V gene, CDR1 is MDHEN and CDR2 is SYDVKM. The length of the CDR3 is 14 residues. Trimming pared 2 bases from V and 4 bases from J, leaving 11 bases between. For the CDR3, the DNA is TGTGCCAGCAGTTTACCGGGGTTGGGCACTGAAGCTTTCTTT. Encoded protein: CASSLPGLGTEAFF.

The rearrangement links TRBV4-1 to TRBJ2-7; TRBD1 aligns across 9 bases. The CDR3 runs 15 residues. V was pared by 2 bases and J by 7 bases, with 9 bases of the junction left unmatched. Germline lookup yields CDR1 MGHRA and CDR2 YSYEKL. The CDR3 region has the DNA TGCGCCAGCAGCCAACCGGGACAGGGTGTATGGGAGCAGTACTTC. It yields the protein CASSQPGQGVWEQYF.

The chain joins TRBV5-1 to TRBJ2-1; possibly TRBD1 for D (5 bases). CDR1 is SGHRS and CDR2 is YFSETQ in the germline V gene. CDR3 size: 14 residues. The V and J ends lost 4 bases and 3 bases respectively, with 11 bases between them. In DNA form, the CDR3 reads TGCGCCAGCAGCGGAACACAGGACTACAATGAGCAGTTCTTC. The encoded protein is CASSGTQDYNEQFF.

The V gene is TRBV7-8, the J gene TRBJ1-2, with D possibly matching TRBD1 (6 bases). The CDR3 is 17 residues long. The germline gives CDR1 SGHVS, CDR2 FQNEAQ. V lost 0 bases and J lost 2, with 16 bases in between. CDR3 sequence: CASSLAARGVGNYGYTF. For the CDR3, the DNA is TGTGCCAGCAGCTTAGCGGCCAGGGGTGTGGGGAACTATGGCTACACCTTC.

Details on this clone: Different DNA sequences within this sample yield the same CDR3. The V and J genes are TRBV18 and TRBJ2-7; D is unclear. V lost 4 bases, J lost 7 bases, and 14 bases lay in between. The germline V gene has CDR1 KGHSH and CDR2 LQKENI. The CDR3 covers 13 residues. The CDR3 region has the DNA TGTGCCAGCTCACTTTCCGATAGTCGTGAGCAGTACTTC. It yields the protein CASSLSDSREQYF.

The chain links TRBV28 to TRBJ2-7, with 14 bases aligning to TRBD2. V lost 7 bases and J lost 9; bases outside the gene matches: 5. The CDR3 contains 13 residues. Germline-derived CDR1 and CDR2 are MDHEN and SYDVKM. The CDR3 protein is CASTGLAGEAQYF. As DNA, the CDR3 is TGTGCCAGCACGGGACTAGCGGGAGAGGCGCAGTACTTC.